One and the same sample provided the 25 T cell receptor beta chains below, sequenced in a study of beta chain features in type 1 diabetes (dated by TCRdb to 2017 to 2018). To prepare the library, the immunoSEQ multiplex PCR assay was applied. The entire amount of isolated RNA was reverse transcribed using the High Capacity cDNA Reverse Transcription Kit, so the sequenced TCRB transcripts were expressed ones. TCRdb obtained this table from immuneACCESS and retained in-frame rearrangements with V and J assigned. These tables miss some clones; where compared with another copy, unresolved V genes account for less than half of the shortfall, and the remainder is unexplained. The sample yields 350,000 or so clones; about 20% were counted once. Of the sample, approximately 0.043% falls within the top ten clones. Sequenced: naive CD4+ T cells from blood. The cell subset or site label corresponds to: true naive CD4+ T cells. These receptors came from a woman under 30 in good health.

V usage is TRBV14 and J usage is TRBJ2-4; D might be TRBD2 (5 bases). The CDR3 runs 15 residues. V was pared by 1 base and J by 5 bases, with 12 bases between. Germline V gives CDR1 SGHDN, CDR2 FVKESK. CDR3 region: CASSQVGDWENIQYF. The CDR3 region has the DNA TGTGCCAGCAGCCAAGTCGGGGATTGGGAAAACATTCAGTACTTC.

The rearrangement joins TRBV6-6 to TRBJ2-1, with TRBD2 as a possible D gene (6 bases). V lost 6 bases and J lost 9, with 21 bases in between. The CDR3 has 15 amino acids. Germline V gene data show CDR1 as MNHNY and CDR2 as SVGAGI (reference sequence). The CDR3 protein is CASRIGGYATVEQFF. The CDR3 DNA sequence: TGTGCCAGCAGAATTGGAGGGTACGCCACGGTTGAGCAGTTCTTC.

The V and J genes are TRBV29-1 and TRBJ1-2; D is unresolved. This CDR3 is built from 12 residues. Looked up from germline, CDR1 is SQVTM and CDR2 is ANQGSEA. Between the trimmed V and J ends, which lost 4 bases and 8 bases, there was a span of 14 bases. The CDR3 DNA follows: TGCAGCGTTGGTGTGAGTCTACGCGGCTACACCTTC. Translated, it gives CSVGVSLRGYTF.

This clone showed up just a few times. The chain uses TRBV29-1 and TRBJ1-2; TRBD1 might be the D (6 bases). CDR3 size: 15 residues. The ends were cut back, 3 bases at V and 7 bases at J, with 21 bases in the middle. Germline CDR1 and CDR2: SQVTM and ANQGSEA. The CDR3 nucleotides read TGCAGCGTTGATAAGTCGACAGGCGATTCGGGTGGCTACACCTTC. Translated, it gives CSVDKSTGDSGGYTF.

The chain links TRBV5-6 to TRBJ1-4, with TRBD1 matching 7 bases. Losses at the gene ends were 0 bases for V and 8 bases for J; bases not matched to a gene: 4. Germline CDR1 is SGHDT and CDR2 is YYEEEE. The CDR3 loop spans 14 amino acids. CDR3 DNA sequence: TGTGCCAGCAGCTTGGGGGACAGACGCGAAAAACTGTTTTTT. Encoded protein: CASSLGDRREKLFF.

The sample holds a few counts of this clone. The same CDR3 can be traced to other DNA sequences in this sample. V usage is TRBV7-9 and J usage is TRBJ2-5; perhaps TRBD2 as D (5 bases). V lost 2 bases and J lost 5, with 9 bases in between. Looked up from germline, CDR1 is SEHNR and CDR2 is FQNEAQ (reference sequence). There are 13 residues in the CDR3. CDR3: CASSLTGKETQYF. As DNA, the CDR3 is TGTGCCAGCAGCTTAACGGGGAAGGAGACCCAGTACTTC.

V is TRBV11-3 and J is TRBJ2-1, with 8 nucleotides matching TRBD2. V was pared by 0 bases and J by 7 bases, with 8 bases of the junction left unmatched. The CDR3 is 16 amino acids. From germline, CDR1 is SGHNT and CDR2 YENEEA. This chain's CDR3 is CASSLERSGSGNEQFF. The CDR3 DNA follows: TGTGCCAGCAGCTTAGAGCGGAGCGGGAGTGGGAATGAGCAGTTCTTC. The complete variable domain, with remaining parts taken from reference TRBV11-3 and TRBJ2-1, reads EAGVVQSPRYKIIEKKQPVAFWCNPISGHNTLYWYLQNLGQGPELLIRYENEEAVDDSQLPKDRFSAERLKGVDSTLKIQPAELGDSAVYLCASSLERSGSGNEQFFGPGTRLTVL.

This clone was seen a handful of times. The chain couples TRBV23-1 to TRBJ2-7, with 7 bases aligning to TRBD1. TRBV23-1 is classed as an ORF, of uncertain function. This CDR3 has 16 amino acids. The V and J ends lost 0 bases and 1 base, in that order; junction bases with no gene match: 6. CDR3 sequence: CASSQSEGQSSYEQYF. Written as DNA, the CDR3 is TGCGCCAGCAGTCAATCAGAGGGACAGTCTTCCTACGAGCAGTACTTC.

This clone was found a few times. The chain uses TRBV19 and TRBJ1-2; D is uncertain. Germline values: CDR1 LNHDA, CDR2 SQIVND (reference sequence). V lost 3 bases to trimming and J lost 3 bases, with 8 bases between them. The CDR3 runs to 13 residues. The CDR3 DNA follows: TGTGCCAGTAGTATTGACGGGGACTATGGCTACACCTTC. Translation gives CASSIDGDYGYTF.

The chain recombines TRBV7-9 with TRBJ2-1; D gene ambiguous. Trimming removed 2 bases from V and 9 bases from J, with 14 bases in between. The CDR3 sequence is 14 residues long. In germline, CDR1 is SEHNR, CDR2 FQNEAQ (reference sequence). The CDR3 here is CASSLMENWSEQFF. In DNA form, the CDR3 reads TGTGCCAGCAGCTTAATGGAGAATTGGAGTGAGCAGTTCTTC. Combining the CDR3 with reference TRBV7-9 and TRBJ2-1 gives the whole variable domain DTGVSQNPRHKITKRGQNVTFRCDPISEHNRLYWYRQTLGQGPEFLTYFQNEAQLEKSRLLSDRFSAERPKGSFSTLEIQRTEQGDSAMYLCASSLMENWSEQFFGPGTRLTVL.

This clone was recorded a few times. The gene calls are TRBV9 and TRBJ2-1, with TRBD2 matching over 8 bases. The junction had 9 bases not matched to a gene; V was cut back by 0 bases and J by 10 bases. This CDR3 has 15 residues. CDR1 is SGDLS and CDR2 is YYNGEE in the germline V gene. This CDR3 reads CASSVAHGAGGEQFF. DNA of the CDR3: TGTGCCAGCAGCGTAGCCCACGGGGCGGGAGGCGAGCAGTTCTTC.

This chain links TRBV30 with TRBJ2-5; TRBD2 aligns across 8 bases. CDR1 is GTSNPN and CDR2 is SVGIG in the germline V gene (reference sequence). CDR3 length: 12 amino acids. V was clipped by 5 bases and J by 5 bases; unmatched bases: 4. The CDR3 loop reads CAWQAGAETQYF. Written as DNA, the CDR3 is TGTGCCTGGCAAGCGGGGGCCGAGACCCAGTACTTC.

The CDR3 reads CAWSGGGVYGYTF. The CDR3, as DNA: TGTGCCTGGAGCGGGGGAGGGGTTTATGGCTACACCTTC. J is TRBJ1-2 and V is TRBV30, with D possibly TRBD1 on 5 matching bases. V was clipped by 3 bases and J by 5 bases, with 13 bases between them. The germline gives CDR1 GTSNPN, CDR2 SVGIG (reference sequence). This CDR3 contains 13 residues. Variable domain in full (rest from reference TRBV30 and TRBJ1-2): SQTIHQWPATLVQPVGSPLSLECTVEGTSNPNLYWYRQAAGRGLQLLFYSVGIGQISSEVPQNLSASRPQDRQFILSSKKLLLSDSGFYLCAWSGGGVYGYTFGSGTRLTVV.

J is TRBJ1-1 and V is TRBV2; D not certain. Germline V gives CDR1 SNHLY, CDR2 FYNNEI. Between the trimmed V and J ends, which lost 8 bases and 0 bases, there was a span of 10 bases. The CDR3 runs to 13 residues. The CDR3 here is CASQEDLNTEAFF. For the CDR3, the DNA is TGTGCCAGCCAGGAGGATTTGAACACTGAAGCTTTCTTT.

This clone was picked up a small number of times. The identical CDR3 is also encoded by other nucleotide sequences in the sample. This chain connects TRBV19 to TRBJ1-1; the D gene is possibly TRBD1 (5 bases). The CDR3 has 14 residues. Germline V gene sequence: CDR1 LNHDA, CDR2 SQIVND (reference sequence). The V end was cut by 2 bases, the J end by 1 base, with 8 bases between. The DNA for the CDR3 is TGTGCCAGTAGTATACAGGGCGCGAACACTGAAGCTTTCTTT. This gives the protein CASSIQGANTEAFF.

The V and J genes are TRBV9 and TRBJ1-5; D possibly corresponds to TRBD1 (5 bases). The CDR3 totals 14 residues. Trimming took off 0 bases at V and 5 bases at J, with 9 bases between the two ends. Germline V gives CDR1 SGDLS, CDR2 YYNGEE. The DNA for the CDR3 is TGTGCCAGCAGCGTAGAGTCCAGGGATCAGCCCCAGCATTTT. It is translated as CASSVESRDQPQHF.

This clone showed up just a few times. The chain links TRBV27 to TRBJ2-2; D not resolved. In germline, CDR1 is MNHEY, CDR2 SMNVEV (reference sequence). The V end lost 7 bases, the J end lost 2 bases, and 8 bases lay between the germline ends. CDR3 length: 13 residues. The CDR3 loop is CASKPLNTGELFF. For the CDR3, the DNA is TGTGCCAGCAAGCCGCTAAACACCGGGGAGCTGTTTTTT.

This clone was observed a few times. The rearrangement uses TRBV14 and TRBJ2-5; D is possibly TRBD2 (5 bases). V gave up 4 bases and J gave up 5 bases, with 17 bases separating them. Germline V lookup: CDR1 SGHDN, CDR2 FVKESK. The CDR3 runs to 15 residues. In DNA form, the CDR3 reads TGTGCCAGCAGCCGCTCCGGGGAGCCGGGTGAGACCCAGTACTTC. This encodes CASSRSGEPGETQYF. Full variable domain (missing parts from reference TRBV14 and TRBJ2-5): EAGVTQFPSHSVIEKGQTVTLRCDPISGHDNLYWYRRVMGKEIKFLLHFVKESKQDESGMPNNRFLAERTGGTYSTLKVQPAELEDSGVYFCASSRSGEPGETQYFGPGTRLLVL.

The V and J genes are TRBV18 and TRBJ1-1; 7 bases agree with TRBD1. The ends lost 4 bases at V and 4 bases at J; junction bases unmatched: 12. Germline V gene lookup returns CDR1 KGHSH and CDR2 LQKENI. The CDR3 has 16 amino acids. The CDR3 is CASSRVRDRLGTEAFF. CDR3 sequence (DNA): TGTGCCAGCTCACGAGTCCGGGACAGACTCGGCACTGAAGCTTTCTTT. The variable domain in full, completed from reference TRBV18 and TRBJ1-1, reads NAGVMQNPRHLVRRRGQEARLRCSPMKGHSHVYWYRQLPEEGLKFMVYLQKENIIDESGMPKERFSAEFPKEGPSILRIQQVVRGDSAAYFCASSRVRDRLGTEAFFGQGTRLTVV.

This chain uses TRBV27 with TRBJ2-5; D might be TRBD1 (6 bases). The germline V gene has CDR1 MNHEY and CDR2 SMNVEV (reference sequence). The CDR3 runs 14 residues. The V end was cut by 4 bases, the J end by 4 bases, with 13 bases between. CDR3 amino acids: CASSSGTTGETQYF. CDR3 nucleotide sequence: TGTGCCAGCAGTTCCGGGACAACAGGAGAGACCCAGTACTTC.

The V gene is TRBV14, the J gene TRBJ2-7; the match to TRBD2 covers 10 bases. The CDR3 runs 15 residues. In germline, CDR1 is SGHDN, CDR2 FVKESK. The ends lost 6 bases at V and 2 bases at J; junction bases unmatched: 7. CDR3 in DNA: TGTGCCAGCAGACCTAGCGGGAGTGGTCCCTACGAGCAGTACTTC. Encoded protein: CASRPSGSGPYEQYF.

J is TRBJ2-1 and V is TRBV11-2, with TRBD2 identical over 7 bases. The CDR3 runs to 15 residues. Germline loops: CDR1 SGHAT, CDR2 FQNNGV. The trim removed 4 bases at V and 3 bases at J, leaving 6 bases unmatched. The CDR3 here is CASSSAGARYNEQFF. DNA of the CDR3: TGTGCCAGCAGCTCGGCGGGAGCTCGCTACAATGAGCAGTTCTTC.

A few counts support this clone. The chain couples TRBV5-6 to TRBJ2-5; D may be TRBD1 (6 bases). V was trimmed by 4 bases and J by 7 bases, leaving 20 bases between them. The CDR3 has 15 amino acids. Germline CDR1 and CDR2: SGHDT and YYEEEE. This chain's CDR3 is CASSPRGTRLGTQYF. The CDR3 coding sequence is TGTGCCAGCAGCCCAAGGGGGACCCGACTTGGGACCCAGTACTTC.

This clone was counted between two and nine times. The V gene is TRBV7-9, the J gene TRBJ2-1; TRBD2 matches at 8 bases. The CDR3 is 15 amino acids. The ends lost 4 bases at V and 6 bases at J; junction bases unmatched: 8. Per germline, CDR1 SEHNR and CDR2 FQNEAQ (reference sequence). CDR3 DNA sequence: TGTGCCAGCAGCTCGGGACTAGGTGGGCTCAATGAGCAGTTCTTC. It translates to CASSSGLGGLNEQFF. The complete variable domain, with remaining parts taken from reference TRBV7-9 and TRBJ2-1, reads DTGVSQNPRHKITKRGQNVTFRCDPISEHNRLYWYRQTLGQGPEFLTYFQNEAQLEKSRLLSDRFSAERPKGSFSTLEIQRTEQGDSAMYLCASSSGLGGLNEQFFGPGTRLTVL.

V and J are TRBV2 and TRBJ2-2; a weak D match, TRBD1 (5 bases). The CDR3 sequence is 16 residues long. CDR1 and CDR2 from the germline V gene are SNHLY and FYNNEI. V was pared by 8 bases and J by 0 bases, with 16 bases between. The CDR3 nucleotides read TGTGCCAGCTCTCCCCGCCAGGGCGCGAACACCGGGGAGCTGTTTTTT. As protein: CASSPRQGANTGELFF.